This T cell receptor (beta chain) is drawn from a study of shared clonotypes between healthy human individuals. Findings of the study overall: It was the non-shared clonotypes that had lower generation probabilities than clonotypes shared by all four donors. It was observed that roughly 5.4% of naive CD4 clonotypes were shared across several donors.

Around 220 ng DNA, 25,000 to 30,000 T cell genomes, went into each sorted-subset replicate PCR. This table comes from immunoSEQ multiplex PCR, and its TCRdb copy is limited to in-frame clones, with some not included. This sample has 300,000 or so clones, with approximately 79% found just once. In regard to this clone: Its antigen is as yet unknown.

The specimen was memory CD4+ T cells sorted from blood. This sample's subset: CD45RA-negative fraction. This receptor was obtained from a young man in good health.

The CDR3 region has the DNA TGTGCCAGCAGCCTCCAGGGGAAGATGAGTGAGCAGTTCTTC. Residues: CASSLQGKMSEQFF. V usage is TRBV9 and J usage is TRBJ2-1; D is perhaps TRBD1 (6 bases). CDR3 size: 14 residues. Trimming cost V 4 bases and J 9 bases, with 17 bases left between them. Germline assignment: CDR1 SGDLS and CDR2 YYNGEE.